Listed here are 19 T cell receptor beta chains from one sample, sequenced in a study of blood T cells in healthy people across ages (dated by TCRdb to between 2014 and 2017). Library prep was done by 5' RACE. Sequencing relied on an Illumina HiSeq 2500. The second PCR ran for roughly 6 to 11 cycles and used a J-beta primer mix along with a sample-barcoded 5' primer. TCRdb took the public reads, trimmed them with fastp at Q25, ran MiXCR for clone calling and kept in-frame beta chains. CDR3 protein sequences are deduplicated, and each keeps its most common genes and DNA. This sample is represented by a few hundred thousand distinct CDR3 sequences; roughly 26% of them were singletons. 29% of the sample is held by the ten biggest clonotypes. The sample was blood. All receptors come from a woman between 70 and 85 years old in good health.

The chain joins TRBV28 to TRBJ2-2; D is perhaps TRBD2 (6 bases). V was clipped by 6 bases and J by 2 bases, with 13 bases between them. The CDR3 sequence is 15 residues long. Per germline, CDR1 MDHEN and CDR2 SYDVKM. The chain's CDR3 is CASSDGTLNTGELFF. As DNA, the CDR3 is TGTGCCAGCAGCGACGGGACTCTAAACACCGGGGAGCTGTTTTTT.

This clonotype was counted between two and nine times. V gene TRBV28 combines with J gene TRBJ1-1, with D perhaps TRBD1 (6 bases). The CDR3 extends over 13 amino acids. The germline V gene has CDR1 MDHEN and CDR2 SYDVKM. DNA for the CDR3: TGTGCTTGGAAGGGGGATGGGTACACTGAAGCTTTCTTT. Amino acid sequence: CAWKGDGYTEAFF.

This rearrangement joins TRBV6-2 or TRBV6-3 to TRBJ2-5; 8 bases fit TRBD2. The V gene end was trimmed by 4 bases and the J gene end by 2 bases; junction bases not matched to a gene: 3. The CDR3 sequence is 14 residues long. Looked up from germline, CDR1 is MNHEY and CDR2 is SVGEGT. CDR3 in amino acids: CASSSLAVQETQYF. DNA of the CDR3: TGTGCCAGCAGTTCACTAGCGGTGCAAGAGACCCAGTACTTC.

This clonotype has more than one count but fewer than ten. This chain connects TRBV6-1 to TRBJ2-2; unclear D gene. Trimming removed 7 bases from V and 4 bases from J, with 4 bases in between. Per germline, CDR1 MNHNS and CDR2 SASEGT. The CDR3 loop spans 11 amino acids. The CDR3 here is CASTVTGELFF. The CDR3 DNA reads TGTGCCAGCACGGTCACCGGGGAGCTGTTTTTT.

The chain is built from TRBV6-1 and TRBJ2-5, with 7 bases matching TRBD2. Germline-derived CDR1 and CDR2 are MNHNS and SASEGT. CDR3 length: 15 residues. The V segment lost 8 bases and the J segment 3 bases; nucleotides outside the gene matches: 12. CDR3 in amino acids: CASSRGGGVEETQYF. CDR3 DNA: TGTGCCAGCTCCCGCGGGGGTGGGGTTGAAGAGACCCAGTACTTC.

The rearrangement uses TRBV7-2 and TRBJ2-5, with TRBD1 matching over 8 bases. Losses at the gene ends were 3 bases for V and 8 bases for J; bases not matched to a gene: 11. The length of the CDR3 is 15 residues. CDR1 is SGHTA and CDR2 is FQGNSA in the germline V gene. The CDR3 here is CASSLMDRARGTQYF. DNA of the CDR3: TGTGCCAGCAGCTTGATGGACAGGGCCCGTGGAACCCAGTACTTC.

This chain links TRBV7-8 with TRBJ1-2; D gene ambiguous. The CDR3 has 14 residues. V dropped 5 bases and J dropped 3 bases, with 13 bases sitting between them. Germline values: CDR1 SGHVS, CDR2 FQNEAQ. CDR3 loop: CASSADRLYYGYTF. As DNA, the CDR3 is TGTGCCAGCAGCGCCGATCGTCTCTACTATGGCTACACCTTC.

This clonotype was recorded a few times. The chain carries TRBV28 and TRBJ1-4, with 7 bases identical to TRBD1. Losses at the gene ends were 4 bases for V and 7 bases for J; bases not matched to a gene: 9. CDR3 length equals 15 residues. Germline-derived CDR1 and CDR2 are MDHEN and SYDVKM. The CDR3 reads CASSSGGAQGEKLFF. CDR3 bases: TGTGCCAGCAGTTCAGGGGGGGCTCAGGGTGAAAAACTGTTTTTT.

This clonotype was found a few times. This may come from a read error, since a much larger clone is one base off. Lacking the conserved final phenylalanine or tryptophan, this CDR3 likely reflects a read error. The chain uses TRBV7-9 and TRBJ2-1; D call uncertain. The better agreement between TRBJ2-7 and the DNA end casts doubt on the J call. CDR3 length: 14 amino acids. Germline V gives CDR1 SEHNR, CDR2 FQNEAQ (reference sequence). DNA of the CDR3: TGTGCCAGCACTCCGCTTAGCTCCACGGAGGAGCAGTACCTC. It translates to CASTPLSSTEEQYL.

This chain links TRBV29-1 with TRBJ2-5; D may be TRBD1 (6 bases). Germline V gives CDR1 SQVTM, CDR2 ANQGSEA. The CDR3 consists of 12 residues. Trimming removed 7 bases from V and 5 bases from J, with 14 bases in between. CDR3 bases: TGCAGCGGGAACAGGGCAAGTGAGACCCAGTACTTC. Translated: CSGNRASETQYF.

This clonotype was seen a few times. The CDR3 protein is CASSVTDTGANVLTF. CDR3 nucleotides: TGTGCCAGCAGCGTTACAGATACTGGGGCCAACGTCCTGACTTTC. J is TRBJ2-6 and V is TRBV9; D not certain. Trimming pared 2 bases from V and 2 bases from J, leaving 8 bases between. Germline values: CDR1 SGDLS, CDR2 YYNGEE. CDR3 size: 15 residues.

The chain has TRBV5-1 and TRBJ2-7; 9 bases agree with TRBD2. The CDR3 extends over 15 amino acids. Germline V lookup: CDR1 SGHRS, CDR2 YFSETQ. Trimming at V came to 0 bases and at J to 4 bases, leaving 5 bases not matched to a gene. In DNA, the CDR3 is TGCGCCAGCAGCTTGGTAGCGGGAGCGAATTACGAGCAGTACTTC. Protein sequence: CASSLVAGANYEQYF.

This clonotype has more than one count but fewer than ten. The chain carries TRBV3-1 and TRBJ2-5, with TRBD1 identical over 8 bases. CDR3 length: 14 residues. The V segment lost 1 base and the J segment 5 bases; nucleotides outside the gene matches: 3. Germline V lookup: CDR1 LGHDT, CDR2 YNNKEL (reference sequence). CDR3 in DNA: TGTGCCAGCAGCCAAGGAAACAGGGGGGAGACCCAGTACTTC. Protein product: CASSQGNRGETQYF.

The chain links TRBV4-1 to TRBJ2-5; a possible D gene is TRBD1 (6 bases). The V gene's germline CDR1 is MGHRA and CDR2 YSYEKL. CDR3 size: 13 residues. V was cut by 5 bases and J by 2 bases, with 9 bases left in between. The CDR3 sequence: CASSTGFQETQYF. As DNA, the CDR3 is TGCGCCAGCAGCACAGGGTTTCAAGAGACCCAGTACTTC.

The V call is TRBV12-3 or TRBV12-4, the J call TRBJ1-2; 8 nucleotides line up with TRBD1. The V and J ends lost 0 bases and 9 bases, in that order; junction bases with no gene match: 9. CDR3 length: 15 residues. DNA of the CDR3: TGTGCCAGCAGTTTAGCCGGGGACAGGCCATGGCGCTACACCTTC. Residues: CASSLAGDRPWRYTF.

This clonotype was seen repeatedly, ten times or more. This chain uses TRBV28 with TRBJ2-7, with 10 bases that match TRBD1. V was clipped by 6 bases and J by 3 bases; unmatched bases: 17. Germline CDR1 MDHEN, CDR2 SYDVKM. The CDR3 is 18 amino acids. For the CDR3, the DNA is TGTGCCAGCAGCCTCCCGGGACAGGGGACGAGGGGAGTCTACGAGCAGTACTTC. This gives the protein CASSLPGQGTRGVYEQYF.

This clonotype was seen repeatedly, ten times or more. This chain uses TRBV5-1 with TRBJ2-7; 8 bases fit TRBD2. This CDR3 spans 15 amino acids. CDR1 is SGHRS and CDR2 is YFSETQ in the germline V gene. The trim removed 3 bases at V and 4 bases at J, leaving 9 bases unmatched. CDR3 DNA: TGCGCCAGCAGCTGGGGCCCGGGAGGGGATTACGAGCAGTACTTC. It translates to CASSWGPGGDYEQYF.

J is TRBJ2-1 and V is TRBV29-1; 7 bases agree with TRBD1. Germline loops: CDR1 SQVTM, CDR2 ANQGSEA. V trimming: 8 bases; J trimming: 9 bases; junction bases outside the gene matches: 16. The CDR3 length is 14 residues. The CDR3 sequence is CSHVPQTGWGEQFF. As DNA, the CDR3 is TGCAGCCACGTCCCCCAGACAGGGTGGGGTGAGCAGTTCTTC.

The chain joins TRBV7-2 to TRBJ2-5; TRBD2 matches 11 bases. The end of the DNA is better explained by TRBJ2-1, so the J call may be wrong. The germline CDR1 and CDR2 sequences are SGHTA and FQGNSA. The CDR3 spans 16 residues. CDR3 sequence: CASSPLGLAGGNEQFF. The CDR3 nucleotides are TGTGCCAGCAGCCCTCTAGGGCTAGCGGGAGGAAATGAGCAGTTCTTC.